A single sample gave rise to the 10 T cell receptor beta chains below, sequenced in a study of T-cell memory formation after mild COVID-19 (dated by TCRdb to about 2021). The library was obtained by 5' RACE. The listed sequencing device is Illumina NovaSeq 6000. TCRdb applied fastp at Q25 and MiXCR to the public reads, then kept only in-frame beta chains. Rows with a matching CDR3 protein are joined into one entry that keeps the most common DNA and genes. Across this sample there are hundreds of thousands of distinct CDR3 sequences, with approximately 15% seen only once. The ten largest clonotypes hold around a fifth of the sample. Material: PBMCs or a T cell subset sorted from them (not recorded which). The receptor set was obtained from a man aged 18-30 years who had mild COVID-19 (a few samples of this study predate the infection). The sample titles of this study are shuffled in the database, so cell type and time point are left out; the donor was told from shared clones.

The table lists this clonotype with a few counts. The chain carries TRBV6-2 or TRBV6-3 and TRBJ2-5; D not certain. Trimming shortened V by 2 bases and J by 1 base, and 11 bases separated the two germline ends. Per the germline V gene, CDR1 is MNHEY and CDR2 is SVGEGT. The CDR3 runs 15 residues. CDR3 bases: TGTGCCAGCAGTTACCGCGTGGTCTTCCAAGAGACCCAGTACTTC. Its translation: CASSYRVVFQETQYF.

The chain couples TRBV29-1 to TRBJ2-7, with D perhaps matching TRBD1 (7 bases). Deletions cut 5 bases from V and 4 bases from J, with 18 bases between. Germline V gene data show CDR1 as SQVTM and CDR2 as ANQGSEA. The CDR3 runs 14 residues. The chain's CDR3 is CSVSVRDSPYEQYF. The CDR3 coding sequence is TGCAGCGTTTCGGTGCGGGACAGTCCTTACGAGCAGTACTTC.

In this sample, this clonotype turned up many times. In DNA, the CDR3 is TGTGCCAGCAGCTCCCCGGGACACAATTACAATGAGCAGTTCTTC. Its translation is CASSSPGHNYNEQFF. The chain links TRBV11-2 to TRBJ2-1, with a tentative D call TRBD1 (6 bases). The CDR3 is 15 amino acids. V lost 4 bases, J lost 4 bases, and 14 bases lay in between. The germline gives CDR1 SGHAT, CDR2 FQNNGV.

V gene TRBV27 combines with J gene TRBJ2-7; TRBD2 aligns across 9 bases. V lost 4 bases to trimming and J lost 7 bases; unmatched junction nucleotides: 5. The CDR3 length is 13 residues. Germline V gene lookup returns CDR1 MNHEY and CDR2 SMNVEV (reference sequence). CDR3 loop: CASSSGLALEQYF. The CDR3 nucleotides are TGTGCCAGCAGTTCCGGACTAGCGCTGGAGCAGTACTTC.

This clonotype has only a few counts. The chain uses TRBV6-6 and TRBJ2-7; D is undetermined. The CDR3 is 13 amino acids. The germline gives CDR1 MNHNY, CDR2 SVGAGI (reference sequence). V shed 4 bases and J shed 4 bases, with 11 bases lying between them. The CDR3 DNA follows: TGTGCCAGCAGTTTCCCACCCTCTTACGAGCAGTACTTC. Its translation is CASSFPPSYEQYF.

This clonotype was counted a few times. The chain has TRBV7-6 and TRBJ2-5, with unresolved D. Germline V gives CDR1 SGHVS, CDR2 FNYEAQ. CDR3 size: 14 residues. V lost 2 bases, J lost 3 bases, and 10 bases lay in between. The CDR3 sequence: CASSLIPREETQYF. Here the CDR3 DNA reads TGTGCCAGCAGCTTAATTCCCAGAGAAGAGACCCAGTACTTC.

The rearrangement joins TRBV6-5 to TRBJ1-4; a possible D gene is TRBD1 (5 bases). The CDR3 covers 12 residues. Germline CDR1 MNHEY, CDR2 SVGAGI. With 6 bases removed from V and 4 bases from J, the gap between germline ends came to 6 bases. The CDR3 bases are TGTGCCAGCAGCCAGGGTAATGAAAAACTGTTTTTT. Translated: CASSQGNEKLFF.

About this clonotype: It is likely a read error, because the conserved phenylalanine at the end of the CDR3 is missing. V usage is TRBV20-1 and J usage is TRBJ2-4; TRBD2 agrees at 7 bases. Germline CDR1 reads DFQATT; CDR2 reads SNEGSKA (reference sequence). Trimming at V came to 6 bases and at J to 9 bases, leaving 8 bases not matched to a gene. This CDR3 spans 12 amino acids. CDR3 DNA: TGCAGTGCCGCAACTAGCGCGGGCATTCAGTACTGT. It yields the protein CSAATSAGIQYC.

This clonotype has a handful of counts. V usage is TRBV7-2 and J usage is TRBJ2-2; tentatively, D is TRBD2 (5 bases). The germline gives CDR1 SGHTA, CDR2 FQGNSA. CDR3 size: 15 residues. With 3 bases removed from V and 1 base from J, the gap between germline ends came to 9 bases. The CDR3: CASSFRRENTGELFF. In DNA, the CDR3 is TGTGCCAGCAGCTTTAGACGGGAGAACACCGGGGAGCTGTTTTTT. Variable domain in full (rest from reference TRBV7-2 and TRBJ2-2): GAGVSQSPSNKVTEKGKDVELRCDPISGHTALYWYRQSLGQGLEFLIYFQGNSAPDKSGLPSDRFSAERTGGSVSTLTIQRTQQEDSAVYLCASSFRRENTGELFFGEGSRLTVL.

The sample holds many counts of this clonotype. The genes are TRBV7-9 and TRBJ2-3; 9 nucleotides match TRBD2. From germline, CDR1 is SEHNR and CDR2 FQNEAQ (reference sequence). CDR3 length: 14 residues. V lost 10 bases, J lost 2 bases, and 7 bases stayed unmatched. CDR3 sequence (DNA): TGTGCCATATCAGCGGGGGGCAACACAGATACGCAGTATTTT. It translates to CAISAGGNTDTQYF.